Reported below is one T cell receptor (beta chain). The data stem from a study of cytomegalovirus exposure and HLA in healthy donors. Healthy bone marrow donors made up the donors. Though probably carrying unrecorded immune exposures, donors were nominally healthy at sampling. Vbeta (60) and Jbeta (13) primers were used in the PCR. In the source study's methods: Later analysis identified 80 million to 85 million unique TCR beta chains, approximately 10 million shared. This table comes from immunoSEQ multiplex PCR, and its TCRdb copy is limited to in-frame clones, with some not included. The DNA gave D and trimming, while V, J and clone size come from that table. The table includes 200,000 to 250,000 clones, over 65% detected once. Per germline, CDR1 KGHSH and CDR2 LQKENI. The CDR3 has 15 amino acids. V gave up 5 bases and J gave up 0 bases; unmatched junction bases: 2.

Sequenced material: PBMCs. The chain joins TRBV18 to TRBJ2-1, with 9 bases identical to TRBD1. The clonotype was recovered from a woman in her fifties or sixties in good health and CMV-seropositive. The CDR3 sequence: CASSTGQGSYNEQFF. CDR3 in DNA: TGTGCCAGCTCAACGGGACAGGGCTCCTACAATGAGCAGTTCTTC.